This is a list of T cell receptor beta chains from one sample in a study of blood T cell repertoires in COVID-19. Data came from immunoSEQ multiplex PCR; TCRdb stores just in-frame clones and leaves some out. The sample holds 150,000 or so clones, approximately 92% seen once. The specimen sequenced was peripheral blood. The receptors here all came from a woman aged 45-59 years with acute or convalescent COVID-19. The CDR3 runs from the conserved cysteine through the conserved F or W. The D gene is left open where the match is weak. Where a row states a size, it is once, few, many or the class of an expanded clone; other rows omit it.

TRBJ1-1 TRBD1 . TRBV27 TGTGCCAGTAGGGACAGGGGAAACACTGAAGCTTTCTTT CASRDRGNTEAFF
TRBJ2-7 . . TRBV18 TGTGCCAGCTCACCGGCCGAGGACTACGAGCAGTACTTC CASSPAEDYEQYF
TRBJ1-2 TRBD1 . TRBV3-1/TRBV3-2 TGTGCCAGCAGCCCGACAGGGAGTGGCTACACCTTC CASSPTGSGYTF
TRBJ2-5 TRBD1 . TRBV7-2 TGTGCCAGCAGCTTACATTCCGGGACAGTACAAGAGACCCAGTACTTC CASSLHSGTVQETQYF
TRBJ2-7 TRBD2 once TRBV5-8 TGTGCCAGCAGCTTGTCTAGCGGTCCTTCCTACGAGCAGTACTTC CASSLSSGPSYEQYF
TRBJ1-5 . . TRBV2 TGTGCCAGCAGTGATGTGACAGCAAATCAGCCCCAGCATTTT CASSDVTANQPQHF
TRBJ1-5 . . TRBV10-3 TGTGCCATCAGTGAGTCCCTGCTGGGGGGTCATCAGCCCCAGCATTTT CAISESLLGGHQPQHF
TRBJ1-4 . . TRBV2 TGTGCCAGCAGTCCCGGGGAGGGGGGAAAACTGTTTTTT CASSPGEGGKLFF
TRBJ1-5 . . TRBV2 TGTGCCAGCAGTGTACAGGGGCCCCAGCATTTT CASSVQGPQHF
TRBJ2-1 . . TRBV7-2 TGTGCCAGCAGTCTAGGCCCCCCGGGTACGGTTTACAATGAGCAGTTCTTC CASSLGPPGTVYNEQFF
TRBJ1-5 . . TRBV6-1 TGTGCCAGCAGTGAACCCTCCGTTCCCGAGCATTTT CASSEPSVPEHF
TRBJ2-2 TRBD2 . TRBV29-1 TGCAGCGTTGAACTAGCGGTCCGAAACACCGGGGAGCTGTTTTTT CSVELAVRNTGELFF
TRBJ1-2 TRBD1 . TRBV2 TGTGCCAGCAAGGAGGGGGACAGACTATTCTATGGCTACACCTTC CASKEGDRLFYGYTF
TRBJ2-1 . . TRBV6-5 TGTGCCAGCAGTTACTCGACAGGAGCCTACAATGAGCAGTTCTTC CASSYSTGAYNEQFF
TRBJ2-7 . . TRBV15 TGTGCCACCAGCAGAGACGTGGGCCTAAGCTCCTACGAGCAGTACTTC CATSRDVGLSSYEQYF
TRBJ1-1 . . TRBV9 TGTGCCAGCAGCCCCCGGGGACAAATGAACACTGAAGCTTTCTTT CASSPRGQMNTEAFF
TRBJ2-2 . . TRBV7-3 TGTGCCAGCAGCTCGCAGGGCACCGGGGAGCTGTTTTTT CASSSQGTGELFF